The T cell receptor (beta chain) described here comes from a study of radiation and T cells in renal cell carcinoma (dated by TCRdb to the early 2020s). About the investigation overall: The samples were drawn from a clinical trial, where primary renal cell carcinomas were treated with 15 Gy of stereotactic body radiation therapy and then removed by nephrectomy 4 weeks afterward. Across all 50 or so samples, several million unique CDR3 nucleotide sequences, encoding 2.5 million to 3 million unique CDR3 amino acid sequences, were identified. In total, approximately 51 samples, comprising around 25 tumors and some 27 peripheral blood samples, were subjected to TCR beta sequencing. Results the study describes overall, beyond this receptor: Tracking of blood repertoire dynamics stopped at about 4 weeks after treatment, with no follow-up past that point. Because pretreatment tumor biopsies were not available, the study could not determine whether clonotypes were already present within the tumor at baseline. Top tumor clonotypes rose in blood from baseline to 2 weeks post-radiation, then contracted by 4 weeks, suggesting transient expansion of tumor-resident clones. With a single-armed trial design, the study had no way to address how radiation dose or scheduling affects the TCR repertoire.

The immunoSEQ kit was used, according to the manufacturer's recommendations, to generate TCR beta libraries from genomic DNA. For library preparation, a first multiplex PCR was performed with proprietary primers, followed by a second PCR in which unique barcodes were added, and bead cleanups were performed after each round. A positive control reaction and a negative control reaction, both provided in the kit, were run with every batch of samples. The final libraries were assessed on an Agilent 4200 TapeStation D1000 ScreenTape, pooled by volume, and quantified by qPCR. Sequencing was performed on an Illumina NextSeq500 using a MidOutput 150-cycle cartridge, with 156 Read1 cycles, 15 Index1 cycles, and the kit custom primers. The pooled library was loaded at 0.95 to 1 pM with approximately 18% PhiX control spiked in. The authors processed their data as follows. Vendor-processed data were analyzed in R, with a clonotype defined as all T cells sharing the same CDR3 nucleotide sequence. For clone abundance analyses, frequencies were normalized to the 10,000 most abundant clones in each sample. Public T cell clones, which averaged fewer than five per sample, were removed prior to analysis. Tumor-enriched clonotypes and baseline blood-enriched clonotypes were defined as those with an abundance difference of at least 32-fold between compartments. Clonotypes expanded or contracted between blood time points were identified with a beta-binomial differential abundance model. The Baroni-Urbani and Buser coefficient was used to measure tumor-blood repertoire similarity, and groups were compared with two-tailed Wilcoxon tests in R. As stored in TCRdb, this immuneACCESS dataset retains in-frame rearrangements with V and J assigned. A fraction of the clones does not appear; measured against another copy, unresolved V genes explain less than half of the discrepancy, and the remainder lacks a known reason. D and trimming were read from the DNA, whereas the V and J calls and clone size are those reported in that table. Counted in this sample were approximately 140,000 clones; around four fifths of them appeared once. The ten largest clones capture roughly 25% of the sample.

The CDR3 contains 14 residues, cysteine and phenylalanine counted. The read is trimmed to its CDR3 DNA, 42 bases read in frame from base 1. The junction carries 10 bases between V and J, which are trimmed by 2 bases and 5 bases respectively. CDR1 SGHTA and CDR2 FQGNSA are derived from the germline V gene. This clone appeared once. Its recognized antigen is unknown. No quality values exist for individual bases; no much larger clone is one base distant. Explained via the paper, the time point label denotes: baseline pretreatment blood. The treatment or condition label corresponds to: 15 Gy SBRT to primary tumor, nephrectomy 4 weeks later. To follow tumor-enriched clonotypes, peripheral blood was collected serially from radiation-treated patients at baseline and again at 2 weeks and 4 weeks after SBRT. All patients had renal cell carcinoma with clear cell pathology. The QIAamp DNA Blood Mini Kit (Qiagen) was used to prepare genomic DNA for TCR sequencing. Only samples passing all quality control checks were included in the analyses.

Material: blood, obtained from a patient whose treatment included radiotherapy and nephrectomy. The sequence was collected from a woman aged 45-65 years with renal cell carcinoma. The chain joins TRBV7-2 to TRBJ1-5; the D gene cannot be resolved reliably. The DNA sequence is as follows: TGTGCCAGCAGCTTATTGGGGTTCGATCAGCCCCAGCATTTT. This yields the protein CASSLLGFDQPQHF.